The rows below give T cell receptor beta chains drawn from one sample of a study of T cell repertoires in cytomegalovirus infection. Which antigens these TCRs recognize remains unknown. TCRdb fed the reads into MiXCR, producing one record per CDR3 protein. The profile covers roughly 340,000 distinct CDR3 sequences, with about 29% appearing a single time and approximately 20% taken by the ten largest. This material consisted of cultured PBMCs, taken from culture after CMV antigen stimulation. The receptors were sampled from a human donor in good health (CMV status not recorded). Some clones in this sample may be carry-over from other donors' samples. Both conserved end residues are part of each CDR3. A D gene is named only where the DNA matches it firmly. Expanded clones are given a class, and other clones once, few, many or no size at all.

.	TRBV24-1	.	TRBJ1-1	CATSDGGRYEAFF	TGTGCCACCAGTGATGGGGGCAGGTATGAAGCTTTCTTT
few	TRBV7-6	TRBD2	TRBJ2-7	CASSLTSGGSYEQYF	TGTGCCAGCAGCTTAACTAGCGGGGGATCCTACGAGCAGTACTTC
.	TRBV28	TRBD1	TRBJ1-2	CASSFGQGKGYTF	TGTGCCAGCAGTTTCGGACAGGGGAAAGGCTACACCTTC
.	TRBV27	.	TRBJ2-1	CASSPKTNYNEQFF	TGTGCCAGCAGTCCAAAGACAAATTACAATGAGCAGTTCTTC
.	TRBV19	TRBD1	TRBJ1-2	CASQDRGLTNYGYTF	TGTGCCAGTCAGGACAGGGGCCTTACTAACTATGGCTACACCTTC
.	TRBV7-2	.	TRBJ2-4	CASSWSVPLAKNIQYF	TGTGCCAGCAGCTGGAGCGTACCCTTGGCCAAAAACATTCAGTACTTC
many	TRBV7-8	TRBD1	TRBJ2-7	CASTNLPGQDEGEQYF	TGTGCCAGCACCAATCTTCCGGGACAGGACGAAGGCGAGCAGTACTTC
few	TRBV19	TRBD2	TRBJ2-3	CASTRAKRGSTDTQYF	TGTGCCAGTACCCGGGCTAAGCGGGGGTCCACAGATACGCAGTATTTT
once	TRBV20-1	TRBD2	TRBJ2-1	CSARALAGDYNEQFF	TGCAGTGCTAGAGCACTAGCGGGAGACTACAATGAGCAGTTCTTC
once	TRBV5-1	.	TRBJ2-5	CASSLEVSGETQYF	TGCGCCAGCAGCTTGGAGGTTTCCGGGGAGACCCAGTACTTC
few	TRBV28	.	TRBJ1-2	CASSSGTPRGGYTF	TGTGCCAGCAGTTCCGGGACACCCAGGGGTGGCTACACCTTC
many	TRBV27	TRBD1	TRBJ1-1	CASAEQGALRTEAFF	TGTGCCAGCGCTGAGCAGGGGGCACTAAGAACTGAAGCTTTCTTT
.	TRBV9	.	TRBJ2-1	CASSERGDPYNEQFF	TGTGCCAGCAGCGAAAGGGGAGATCCTTACAATGAGCAGTTCTTC
.	TRBV7-2	.	TRBJ2-7	CASSPPRRISSYEQYF	TGTGCCAGCAGCCCCCCGAGACGGATTAGCTCCTACGAGCAGTACTTC
.	TRBV28	TRBD2	TRBJ2-5	CASRVLGGGDETQYF	TGTGCCAGTCGAGTTTTGGGCGGGGGGGATGAGACCCAGTACTTC
few	TRBV7-8	.	TRBJ1-2	CASSPRWGREGGYTF	TGTGCCAGCAGCCCCCGGTGGGGCAGGGAAGGCGGCTACACCTTC
.	TRBV11-1	TRBD2	TRBJ2-5	CASSLAGLAAETQYF	TGTGCCAGCAGCTTAGCGGGACTAGCGGCGGAGACCCAGTACTTC
few	TRBV19	TRBD1	TRBJ1-4	CASSARQGTNEKLFF	TGTGCCAGTAGTGCCCGACAGGGGACTAATGAAAAACTGTTTTTT
.	TRBV9	TRBD1	TRBJ1-2	CASSMGQLVVDYGYTF	TGTGCCAGCAGCATGGGACAGCTGGTCGTCGACTATGGCTACACCTTC
many	TRBV7-2	.	TRBJ1-6	CASSSGQGLLHF	TGTGCCAGCAGCTCGGGACAAGGGTTGCTCCACTTT